These 24 T cell receptor beta chains were all obtained from the same sample, sequenced in a study of cytomegalovirus exposure and HLA in healthy donors. A multiplex PCR was run with 60 Vbeta primers and 13 Jbeta primers. The protocol was immunoSEQ multiplex PCR, while the TCRdb copy is restricted to in-frame clones and leaves out a portion. Of 100,000 to 150,000 clones listed, 81% are singletons. Sequencing used PBMCs. These receptors were obtained from a man in his late teens or twenties in good health and CMV-seronegative.

The V gene is TRBV29-1, the J gene TRBJ2-1, with TRBD2 matching over 10 bases. Germline V gene lookup returns CDR1 SQVTM and CDR2 ANQGSEA. This CDR3 contains 13 residues. The CDR3 spells CKASGGKYNEQFF. The CDR3 DNA follows: TGCAAGGCTAGCGGGGGAAAATACAATGAGCAGTTCTTC.

Only a few counts were recorded for this clone. The V call is TRBV5-6, the J call TRBJ1-5; 7 bases fit TRBD1. Trimming cost V 4 bases and J 5 bases; bases outside gene matches: 9. The CDR3 contains 15 residues. The V gene's germline CDR1 is SGHDT and CDR2 YYEEEE. Here the CDR3 reads CASSQYRGTYQPQHF. The CDR3 nucleotides read TGTGCCAGCAGCCAGTACAGGGGCACCTATCAGCCCCAGCATTTT.

This sequence joins TRBV4-1 and TRBJ1-2; TRBD1 is a possible D gene (5 bases). This CDR3 spans 14 amino acids. The germline V and J ends were trimmed by 4 bases and 6 bases, with 15 bases remaining between them. CDR1 is MGHRA and CDR2 is YSYEKL in the germline V gene. The CDR3 DNA is TGCGCCAGCAGCCCGGCAGGCAGGGATAATGGCTACACCTTC. Residues: CASSPAGRDNGYTF.

The chain joins TRBV7-2 to TRBJ2-1; D is perhaps TRBD2 (7 bases). This CDR3 has 13 amino acids. V dropped 1 base and J dropped 15 bases, with 16 bases sitting between them. The germline V gene has CDR1 SGHTA and CDR2 FQGNSA. The CDR3 DNA is TGTGCCAGCAGCTTAGTTGGGCGGGGGCTGGCGTTCTTC. This gives the protein CASSLVGRGLAFF.

This clone occurred a few times. The genes are TRBV4-3 and TRBJ1-4; 10 bases agree with TRBD1. The ends lost 6 bases at V and 4 bases at J; junction bases unmatched: 5. Germline V gene sequence: CDR1 LGHNA, CDR2 YSLEER. The CDR3 contains 15 residues. The DNA for the CDR3 is TGCGCCAGCAGGGACAGGGGGTCGGATAATGAAAAACTGTTTTTT. Translated: CASRDRGSDNEKLFF.

This clone came up once. The genes are TRBV19 and TRBJ1-1; no reliable D call. Trimming stripped 4 bases from V and 1 base from J, with 7 bases between. The CDR3 is made up of 13 amino acids. Germline lookup yields CDR1 LNHDA and CDR2 SQIVND (reference sequence). The CDR3 protein is CASSKKRNTEAFF. The CDR3 bases are TGTGCCAGTAGTAAAAAGCGGAACACTGAAGCTTTCTTT. Looking up the rest from reference TRBV19 and TRBJ1-1 gives the full variable domain: DGGITQSPKYLFRKEGQNVTLSCEQNLNHDAMYWYRQDPGQGLRLIYYSQIVNDFQKGDIAEGYSVSREKKESFPLTVTSAQKNPTAFYLCASSKKRNTEAFFGQGTRLTVV.

The V call is TRBV10-1, the J call TRBJ1-4; D call uncertain. The CDR3 has 13 residues. The V and J ends lost 4 bases and 8 bases respectively, with 11 bases between them. Germline loops: CDR1 WNHNN, CDR2 SYGVQD (reference sequence). The chain's CDR3 is CASSGGVREKLFF. CDR3 in DNA: TGCGCCAGCAGTGGCGGGGTTCGGGAAAAACTGTTTTTT.

The chain employs TRBV30 and TRBJ1-2, with TRBD1 matching over 8 bases. The V and J ends lost 7 bases and 0 bases, in that order; junction bases with no gene match: 1. Germline CDR1 reads GTSNPN; CDR2 reads SVGIG (reference sequence). This CDR3 region has 12 residues. The CDR3 region is CASDRANYGYTF. CDR3 nucleotide sequence: TGTGCCTCGGACAGGGCTAACTATGGCTACACCTTC. Full variable domain (outside the CDR3, taken from reference TRBV30 and TRBJ1-2): SQTIHQWPATLVQPVGSPLSLECTVEGTSNPNLYWYRQAAGRGLQLLFYSVGIGQISSEVPQNLSASRPQDRQFILSSKKLLLSDSGFYLCASDRANYGYTFGSGTRLTVV.

This clone appeared a few times. The chain combines TRBV6-1 with TRBJ1-4; D is uncertain. CDR1 is MNHNS, CDR2 SASEGT, per germline. Trimming cost V 4 bases and J 5 bases, with 14 bases left between them. The CDR3 spans 15 residues. The CDR3 sequence is CASSALTGRNEKLFF. In nucleotides, the CDR3 is TGTGCCAGCAGTGCTTTGACTGGGAGAAATGAAAAACTGTTTTTT.

The chain uses TRBV4-1 and TRBJ1-2; TRBD1 matches at 8 bases. This CDR3 comprises 14 residues. Losses at the gene ends were 6 bases for V and 8 bases for J; bases not matched to a gene: 11. Germline lookup yields CDR1 MGHRA and CDR2 YSYEKL. In DNA form, the CDR3 reads TGCGCCAGCAGTCTCGACAGGGGAAGCGGGGGCTACACCTTC. Protein product: CASSLDRGSGGYTF.

The table lists this clone with a count of one. The gene calls are TRBV15 and TRBJ1-1; TRBD1 matches 10 bases. The germline V gene has CDR1 LNHNV and CDR2 YYDKDF (reference sequence). V shed 3 bases, J shed 3 bases, and the junction held 4 bases outside the gene matches. This CDR3 is built from 15 residues. The CDR3: CATSRTGGVDTEAFF. CDR3 coding DNA: TGTGCCACCAGCAGGACAGGGGGCGTGGACACTGAAGCTTTCTTT.

This chain connects TRBV13 to TRBJ2-1; 7 bases align to TRBD1. Germline lookup yields CDR1 PRHDT and CDR2 FYEKMQ (reference sequence). The ends lost 1 base at V and 1 base at J; junction bases unmatched: 10. The CDR3 is 18 amino acids. DNA of the CDR3: TGTGCCAGCAGCTTAGCCTCACTTGACAGGGTATCCTACAATGAGCAGTTCTTC. Translating gives CASSLASLDRVSYNEQFF.

V gene TRBV21-1 combines with J gene TRBJ2-7; the tabulated D call, TRBD1, remains unverified against the DNA. TRBV21-1 is designated a pseudogene. The CDR3 consists of 16 residues. CDR3 residues: CASSHPTSLGQNEQYF. CDR3 nucleotide sequence: TGTGCCAGCAGCCATCCAACCTCACTCGGACAGAACGAGCAGTACTTC.

This clone appeared a single time. The rearrangement links TRBV7-6 to TRBJ1-5; D not certain. The V end lost 2 bases, the J end lost 3 bases, and 14 bases lay between the germline ends. Germline V lookup: CDR1 SGHVS, CDR2 FNYEAQ. The CDR3 runs 16 residues. The CDR3 bases are TGTGCCAGCAGCTTATTTTCGGCAGGTCCCAATCAGCCCCAGCATTTT. Translated: CASSLFSAGPNQPQHF.

The J gene is TRBJ1-3, the V gene TRBV19; TRBD1 matches at 7 bases. J lost 3 bases, V lost 8 bases, and 4 bases had no gene match. Germline V gene sequence: CDR1 LNHDA, CDR2 SQIVND (reference sequence). This CDR3 comprises 13 residues. CDR3 loop: CASHRGNGNTIYF. As DNA, the CDR3 is TGTGCCAGTCACAGGGGAAATGGAAACACCATATATTTT.

J is TRBJ1-2 and V is TRBV4-3; a weak D match, TRBD1 (5 bases). The CDR3 is 15 amino acids. The V end lost 0 bases, the J end lost 6 bases, and 14 bases lay between the germline ends. The germline V gene has CDR1 LGHNA and CDR2 YSLEER. The CDR3 region is CASSQDLGGGNGYTF. CDR3 coding DNA: TGCGCCAGCAGCCAAGATCTTGGGGGGGGGAATGGCTACACCTTC.

The chain has TRBV30 and TRBJ1-3; no reliable D call. The CDR3 is made up of 12 amino acids. The V and J ends lost 4 bases and 0 bases respectively, with 4 bases between them. From germline, CDR1 is GTSNPN and CDR2 SVGIG (reference sequence). The CDR3 here is CAWTVSGNTIYF. The CDR3 bases are TGTGCCTGGACCGTCTCTGGAAACACCATATATTTT. Looking up the rest from reference TRBV30 and TRBJ1-3 gives the full variable domain: SQTIHQWPATLVQPVGSPLSLECTVEGTSNPNLYWYRQAAGRGLQLLFYSVGIGQISSEVPQNLSASRPQDRQFILSSKKLLLSDSGFYLCAWTVSGNTIYFGEGSWLTVV.

The V call is TRBV30, the J call TRBJ1-2, with D unresolved. Germline CDR1 and CDR2: GTSNPN and SVGIG (reference sequence). The CDR3 has 14 amino acids. V lost 0 bases, J lost 4 bases, and 12 bases lay in between. CDR3 in DNA: TGTGCCTGGAGTGTACGCCCAGCGAGCTATGGCTACACCTTC. This sequence encodes CAWSVRPASYGYTF.

This chain uses TRBV4-3 with TRBJ1-1; weak D call: TRBD1 (5 bases). Germline-derived CDR1 and CDR2 are LGHNA and YSLEER. Between the trimmed V and J ends, which lost 3 bases and 0 bases, there was a span of 14 bases. CDR3 length equals 16 residues. This CDR3 reads CASSHGTTAMNTEAFF. For the CDR3, the DNA is TGCGCCAGCAGCCACGGTACGACAGCGATGAACACTGAAGCTTTCTTT.

The CDR3 coding sequence is TGCGCCAGCAGTGAGTCGGGACTGAAGCGGGGCACAGATACGCAGTATTTT. Translation gives CASSESGLKRGTDTQYF. V is TRBV10-1 and J is TRBJ2-3; TRBD2 might be the D (6 bases). CDR1 WNHNN and CDR2 SYGVQD come from the germline V gene (reference sequence). This CDR3 contains 17 residues. Trimming removed 0 bases at V and 1 base at J, with 14 bases between.

This clone was recorded many times. The chain is built from TRBV2 and TRBJ1-5; maybe TRBD1 (6 bases). Germline V CDR1 and CDR2: SNHLY, FYNNEI. CDR3 size: 13 residues. V was pared by 9 bases and J by 5 bases, with 14 bases between. The CDR3 DNA is TGTGCCAGTAGCTCAGGGGCTCATCAGCCCCAGCATTTT. This translates into CASSSGAHQPQHF.

This clone came up a few times. The chain couples TRBV6-6 to TRBJ1-1; no clear D gene. Between the trimmed V and J ends, which lost 0 bases and 8 bases, there was a span of 13 bases. Germline lookup yields CDR1 MNHNY and CDR2 SVGAGI (reference sequence). The CDR3 has 14 amino acids. CDR3 region: CASSYSLGRKEAFF. DNA of the CDR3: TGTGCCAGCAGTTACTCGCTTGGCAGAAAAGAAGCTTTCTTT.

The chain has TRBV7-8 and TRBJ2-7, with TRBD2 matching 8 bases. Per germline, CDR1 SGHVS and CDR2 FQNEAQ. The V gene end was trimmed by 1 base and the J gene end by 3 bases; junction bases not matched to a gene: 11. This CDR3 has 17 residues. CDR3 coding DNA: TGTGCCAGCAGCTTAGGGCGGAAAGAGCGGGGGCGCTACGAGCAGTACTTC. It encodes CASSLGRKERGRYEQYF.

The chain combines TRBV7-2 with TRBJ1-5, with D perhaps matching TRBD1 (5 bases). Germline CDR1 reads SGHTA; CDR2 reads FQGNSA. Trimming took 0 bases from V and 11 from J, leaving 8 bases between them. This CDR3 contains 12 residues. Here the CDR3 reads CASSLARGTQHF. The CDR3 DNA reads TGTGCCAGCAGCTTAGCTAGGGGTACCCAGCATTTT.